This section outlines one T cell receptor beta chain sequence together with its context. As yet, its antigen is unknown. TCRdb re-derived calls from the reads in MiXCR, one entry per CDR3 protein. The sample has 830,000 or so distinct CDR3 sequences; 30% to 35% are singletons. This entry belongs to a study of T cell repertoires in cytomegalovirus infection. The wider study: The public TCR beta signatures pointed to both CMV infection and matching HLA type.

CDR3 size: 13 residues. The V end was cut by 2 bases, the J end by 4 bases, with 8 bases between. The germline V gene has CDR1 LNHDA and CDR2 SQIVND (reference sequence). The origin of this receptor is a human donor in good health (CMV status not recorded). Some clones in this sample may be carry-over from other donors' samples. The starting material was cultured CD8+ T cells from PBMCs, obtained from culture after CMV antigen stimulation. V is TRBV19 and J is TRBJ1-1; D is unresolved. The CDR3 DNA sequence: TGTGCCAGTAGTATAAAAGGGTTCACTGAAGCTTTCTTT. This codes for CASSIKGFTEAFF.